This T cell receptor beta chain derives from a study of blood T cell repertoires in COVID-19. CDR1 is MNHNY and CDR2 is SVGAGI in the germline V gene (reference sequence). The CDR3 covers 18 residues. Trimming removed 5 bases from V and 2 bases from J; junction bases left unmatched: 13. Only in-frame clones appear in the TCRdb table, and some are missing; sequencing was by immunoSEQ multiplex PCR. In the table there are over 350,000 clones, approximately 93% of which are singletons. Sequencing was carried out using PBMCs or T cells enriched from blood (not recorded which). The gene calls are TRBV6-6 and TRBJ1-4; 8 bases fit TRBD1. This sequence originates from a woman aged 40 to 50 who had been exposed to COVID-19. The CDR3 DNA reads as TGTGCCAGCAGTCCGCAAGGGACAGGCTTATGGACTAATGAAAAACTGTTTTTT. Translating it yields CASSPQGTGLWTNEKLFF.